This paragraph reports one T cell receptor (delta chain). One base separates it from a far larger clone, so it is likely a read error. At the DNA level, this CDR3 is encoded by other sequences in the same sample as well. The entry originates in a study of gammadelta T cells in human blood. The germline gives CDR1 GEAIGNYY, CDR2 EKD. CDR3 length: 20 amino acids. V shed 0 bases and J shed 3 bases, with 28 bases lying between them. With CATT, TCRdb re-called clones from the RT-PCR reads. The table has 1,000 to 1,500 delta-chain clones, 48% seen once. The chain links TRDV2 to TRDJ1; maybe TRDD3 (5 bases). The TCR sequence derives from a human donor. The sample was Vgamma9Vdelta2 gamma-delta T cells from adult blood. The CDR3, as DNA: TGTGCCTGTGACACCGTAGGGACCCCTCTGGGTGATCGAGAGGCCGATAAACTCATCTTT. It encodes CACDTVGTPLGDREADKLIF.